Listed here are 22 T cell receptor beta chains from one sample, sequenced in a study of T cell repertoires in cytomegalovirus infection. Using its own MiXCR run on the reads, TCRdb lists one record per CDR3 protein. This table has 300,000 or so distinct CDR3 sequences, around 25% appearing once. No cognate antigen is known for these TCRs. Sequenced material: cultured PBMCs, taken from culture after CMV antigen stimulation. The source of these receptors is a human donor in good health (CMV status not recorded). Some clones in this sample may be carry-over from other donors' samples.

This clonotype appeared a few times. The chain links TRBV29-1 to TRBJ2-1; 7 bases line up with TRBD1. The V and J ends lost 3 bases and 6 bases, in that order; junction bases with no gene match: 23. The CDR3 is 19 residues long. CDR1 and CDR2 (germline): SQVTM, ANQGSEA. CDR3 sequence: CSVDLRGTESFNRGNEQFF. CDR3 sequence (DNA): TGCAGCGTTGACCTCAGGGGGACAGAATCCTTTAACAGGGGCAATGAGCAGTTCTTC.

CDR3 coding DNA: TGCAGCGGAGGGAGTGGGCAGGGTAGCTCCTACGAGCAGTACGTC. It translates to CSGGSGQGSSYEQYV. The genes are TRBV29-1 and TRBJ2-7; D tentatively reads TRBD1 or TRBD2 (5 bases each). Between the trimmed V and J ends, which lost 7 bases and 0 bases, there was a span of 19 bases. The CDR3 is 15 amino acids. Looked up from germline, CDR1 is SQVTM and CDR2 is ANQGSEA.

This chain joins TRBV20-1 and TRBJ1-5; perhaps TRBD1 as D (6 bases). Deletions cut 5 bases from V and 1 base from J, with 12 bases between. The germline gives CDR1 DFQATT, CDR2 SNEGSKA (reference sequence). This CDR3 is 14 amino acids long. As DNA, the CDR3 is TGCAGTGCTGGAGGGGGGGCGAGCAATCAGCCCCAGCATTTT. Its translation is CSAGGGASNQPQHF.

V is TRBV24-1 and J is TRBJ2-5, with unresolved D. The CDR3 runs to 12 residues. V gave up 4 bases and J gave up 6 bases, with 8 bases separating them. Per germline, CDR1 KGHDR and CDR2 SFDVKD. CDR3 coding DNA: TGTGCCACCAGTGACGCCGGACAGACCCAGTACTTC. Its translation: CATSDAGQTQYF.

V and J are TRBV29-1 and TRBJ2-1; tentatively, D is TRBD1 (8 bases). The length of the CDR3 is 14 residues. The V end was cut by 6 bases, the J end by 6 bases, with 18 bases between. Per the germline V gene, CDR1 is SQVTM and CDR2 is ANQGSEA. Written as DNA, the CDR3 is TGCAGCGTCGTCACAGGGGGGGTCGTCAATGAGCAGTTCTTC. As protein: CSVVTGGVVNEQFF.

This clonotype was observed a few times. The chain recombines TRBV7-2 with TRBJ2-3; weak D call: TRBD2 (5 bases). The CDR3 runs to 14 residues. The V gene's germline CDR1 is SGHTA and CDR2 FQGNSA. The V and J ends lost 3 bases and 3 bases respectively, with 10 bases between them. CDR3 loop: CASSLIGVTDTQYF. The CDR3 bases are TGTGCCAGCAGCTTGATCGGGGTAACAGATACGCAGTATTTT.

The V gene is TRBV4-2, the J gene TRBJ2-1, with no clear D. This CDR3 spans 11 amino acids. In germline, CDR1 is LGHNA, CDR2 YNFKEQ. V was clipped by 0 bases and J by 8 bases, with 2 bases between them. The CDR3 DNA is TGTGCCAGCAGCCAAGATGATGAGCAGTTCTTC. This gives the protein CASSQDDEQFF.

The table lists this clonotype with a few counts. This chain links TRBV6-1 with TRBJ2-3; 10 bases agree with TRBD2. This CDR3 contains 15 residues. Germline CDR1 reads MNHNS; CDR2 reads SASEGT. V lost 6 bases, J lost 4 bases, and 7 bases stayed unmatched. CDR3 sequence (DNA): TGTGCCAGCAGAGCTAGCGGGAGCTGGGCAGATACGCAGTATTTT. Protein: CASRASGSWADTQYF.

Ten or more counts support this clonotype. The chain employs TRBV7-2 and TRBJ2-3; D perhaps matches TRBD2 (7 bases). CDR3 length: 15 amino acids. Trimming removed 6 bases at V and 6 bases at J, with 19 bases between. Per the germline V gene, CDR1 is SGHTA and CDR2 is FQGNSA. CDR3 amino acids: CASSEGGGSWDTQYF. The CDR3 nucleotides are TGTGCCAGCAGTGAGGGGGGCGGGAGCTGGGATACGCAGTATTTT.

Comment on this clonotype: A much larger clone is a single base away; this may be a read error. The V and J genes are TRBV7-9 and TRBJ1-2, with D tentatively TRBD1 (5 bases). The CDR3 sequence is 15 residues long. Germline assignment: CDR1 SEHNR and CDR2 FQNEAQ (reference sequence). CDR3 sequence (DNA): TGTGCCAGCAGCTTAGGGGGGAGCCTGAACTTTGGCTACACCTTC. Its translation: CASSLGGSLNFGYTF.

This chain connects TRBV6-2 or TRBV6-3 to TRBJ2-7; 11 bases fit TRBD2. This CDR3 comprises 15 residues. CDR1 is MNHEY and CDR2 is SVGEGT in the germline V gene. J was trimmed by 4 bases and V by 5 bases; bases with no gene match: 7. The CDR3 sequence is CASSPLAGESYEQYV. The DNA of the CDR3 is TGTGCCAGCAGTCCACTAGCGGGAGAGTCGTACGAGCAGTACGTC.

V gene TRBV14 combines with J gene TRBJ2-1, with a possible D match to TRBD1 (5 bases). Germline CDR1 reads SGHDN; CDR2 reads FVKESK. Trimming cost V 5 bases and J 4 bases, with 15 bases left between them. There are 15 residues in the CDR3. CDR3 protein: CASSSLSRAYNEQFF. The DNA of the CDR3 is TGTGCCAGCAGCTCCTTAAGCAGGGCTTACAATGAGCAGTTCTTC. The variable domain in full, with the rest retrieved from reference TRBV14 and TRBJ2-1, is EAGVTQFPSHSVIEKGQTVTLRCDPISGHDNLYWYRRVMGKEIKFLLHFVKESKQDESGMPNNRFLAERTGGTYSTLKVQPAELEDSGVYFCASSSLSRAYNEQFFGPGTRLTVL.

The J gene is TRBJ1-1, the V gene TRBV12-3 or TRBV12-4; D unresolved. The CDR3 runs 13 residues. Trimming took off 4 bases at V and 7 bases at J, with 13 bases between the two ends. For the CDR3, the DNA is TGTGCCAGCAGTTCAGCAACAGTGGTTGAAGCTTTCTTT. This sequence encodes CASSSATVVEAFF.

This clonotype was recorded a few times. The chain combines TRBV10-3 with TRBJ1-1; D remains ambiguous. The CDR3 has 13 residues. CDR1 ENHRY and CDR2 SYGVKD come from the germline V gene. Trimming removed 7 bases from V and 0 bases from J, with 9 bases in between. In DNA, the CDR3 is TGTGCCATCAAAAGGGCGGTGAACACTGAAGCTTTCTTT. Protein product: CAIKRAVNTEAFF.

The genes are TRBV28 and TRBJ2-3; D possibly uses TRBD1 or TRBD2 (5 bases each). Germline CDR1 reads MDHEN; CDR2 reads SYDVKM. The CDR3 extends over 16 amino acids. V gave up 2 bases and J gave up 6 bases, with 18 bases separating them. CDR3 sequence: CASSLKGFWGSDTQYF. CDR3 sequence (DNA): TGTGCCAGCAGTTTAAAAGGGTTTTGGGGGTCGGATACGCAGTATTTT.

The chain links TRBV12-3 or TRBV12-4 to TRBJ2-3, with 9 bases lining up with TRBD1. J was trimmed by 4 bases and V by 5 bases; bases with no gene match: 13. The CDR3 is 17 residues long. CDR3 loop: CASSTWTGDRTADTQYF. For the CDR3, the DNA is TGTGCCAGCAGTACCTGGACAGGGGACCGTACGGCAGATACGCAGTATTTT.

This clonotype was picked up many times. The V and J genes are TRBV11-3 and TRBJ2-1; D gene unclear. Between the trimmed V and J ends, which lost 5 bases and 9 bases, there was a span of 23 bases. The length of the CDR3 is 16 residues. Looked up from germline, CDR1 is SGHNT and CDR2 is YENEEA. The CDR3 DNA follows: TGTGCCAGCAGCGTGCTGCGAGTTCGGCCAACGTCTGAGCAGTTCTTC. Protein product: CASSVLRVRPTSEQFF.

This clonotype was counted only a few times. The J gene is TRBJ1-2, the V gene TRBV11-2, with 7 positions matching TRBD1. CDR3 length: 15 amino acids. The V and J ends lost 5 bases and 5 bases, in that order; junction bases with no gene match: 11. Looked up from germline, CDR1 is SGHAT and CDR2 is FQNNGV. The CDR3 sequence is CASSGIGQERYGYTF. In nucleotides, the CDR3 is TGTGCCAGCAGCGGGATAGGACAGGAGCGATATGGCTACACCTTC.

The CDR3 nucleotides are TGTGCCAGCAGAAAACAGGGGGCGAATGAGCAGTTCTTC. Translation gives CASRKQGANEQFF. V gene TRBV7-9 combines with J gene TRBJ2-1, with 9 bases fitting TRBD1. This CDR3 has 13 amino acids. Germline CDR1 SEHNR, CDR2 FQNEAQ (reference sequence). The J segment lost 7 bases and the V segment lost 6 bases, leaving 4 bases of the junction unmatched.

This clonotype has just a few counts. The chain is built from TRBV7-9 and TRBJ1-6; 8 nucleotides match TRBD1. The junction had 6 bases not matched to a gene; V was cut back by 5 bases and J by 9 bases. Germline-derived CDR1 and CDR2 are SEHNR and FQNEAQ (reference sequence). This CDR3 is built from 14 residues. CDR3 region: CASSRQGRVSPLHF. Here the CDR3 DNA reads TGTGCCAGCAGCCGACAGGGGCGGGTTTCACCCCTCCACTTT.

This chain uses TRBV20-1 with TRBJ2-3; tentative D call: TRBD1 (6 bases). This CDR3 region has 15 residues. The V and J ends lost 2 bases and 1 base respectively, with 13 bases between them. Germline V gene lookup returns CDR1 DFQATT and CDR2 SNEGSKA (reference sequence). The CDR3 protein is CSARKRGRGTDTQYF. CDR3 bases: TGCAGTGCTAGAAAGAGGGGGAGAGGCACAGATACGCAGTATTTT.

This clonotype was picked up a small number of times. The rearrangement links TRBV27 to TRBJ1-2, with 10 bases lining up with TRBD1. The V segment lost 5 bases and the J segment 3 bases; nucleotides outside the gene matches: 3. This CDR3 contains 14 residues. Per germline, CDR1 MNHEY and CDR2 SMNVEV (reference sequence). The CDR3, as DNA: TGTGCCAGCAGTCGGACAGGGGGGGACTATGGCTACACCTTC. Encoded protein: CASSRTGGDYGYTF.